This entry features one T cell receptor (beta chain) sequence. Its antigen is unknown. Qualities for individual bases were not recorded, and no much larger clone is one base off. A two-step, bias-controlled multiplex PCR was used to amplify TCRbeta CDR3 regions from genomic DNA. The multiplex PCR included primers specific for each TRBV and TRBJ gene segment. The immunoSEQ Assay was used to generate TCRbeta repertoire data. In the original analysis: To merge closely related sequences, reads went through filtering and clustering using a relative-frequency ratio and a modified nearest-neighbor algorithm. IMGT annotation was followed for the assignment of V, D and J genes to CDR3 sequences. Template counts were corrected for PCR amplification bias and quantified by comparison with synthetic TCR CDR3 analog sequences. Analyses were restricted to unique productive sequences, meaning in-frame CDR3 sequences without stop codons. The immunoSEQ Analyzer software was used to calculate clonality, defined as 1 minus Pielou's evenness, and iChao1 richness. Statistical tests were run in JMP, with either Student's t-test or a non-parametric test chosen according to Shapiro-Wilk normality results. This immuneACCESS table, as held by TCRdb, lists in-frame sequences with V and J called but not all clones. Of the missing ones, under half trace to an unresolved V gene in checked studies; the others have no known cause. V, J and clone size are taken as reported in that table, and D and trimming were inferred from the DNA itself. This sample has about 8,000 clones in its table, and just over 95% of those were observed once. 2.8% of the sample is taken by the ten largest.

The peripheral blood donors were five healthy children aged about 16-60 months who were having elective routine surgery, plus five healthy nonsmoking adults. The adult controls were healthy nonsmokers between roughly 20 and 50 years old, with a median age of roughly 38 years. A FACSAria III cell sorter was used to sort live, Annexin V-negative naive CD8+ T cells (CD3+CD8+CD45RA+CCR7+). Between roughly 17,000 and 110,000 naive CD8+ T cells were sorted per sample. Mononuclear cells were isolated from diluted blood by Ficoll-Paque density gradient centrifugation. Before sorting, mononuclear cells were cryopreserved in approximately 10% DMSO with about 90% FBS and kept in long-term storage at -150 degrees C. After thawing, cells were stained with Annexin V along with antibodies against CD3, CD8, CCR7 and CD45RA. The DNeasy Blood and Tissue Kit was used to extract genomic DNA from snap-frozen pellets of sorted cells.

The data stem from a study of naive CD8 T cells in extremely preterm neonates (TCRdb year 2017). At the level of the whole study: The adult participants' age range is given as 25-50 years in the abstract but as 20-50 years in the methods. TCRbeta CDR3 repertoires of sorted naive CD8+ T cells were compared across four age groups: extremely preterm neonates, term neonates, young children and adults. Overall study results and their limits: To track T cell development within individuals, the authors urged prospective longitudinal studies of preterm and term neonates. Compared with the older groups, preterm CDR3s were shorter and closer to germline, carrying fewer N additions and showing less junctional trimming. Preterm neonates shared more CDR3 nucleotide sequences (approximately 2.5%) than term neonates (around 0.4%), young children (roughly 0.03%) and adults (about 0.01%). Compared with all other age groups, preterm neonates showed significantly lower iChao1 richness (p < 0.05) along with an even clone distribution, indicating a less rich repertoire. The authors noted a small sample size and variable productive template counts among preterm samples as limitations.

Trimming costs V 4 bases and J 2 bases, and their ends lie 11 bases apart. Taken from the germline V gene (reference sequence), the CDR1 and CDR2 loops are PRHDT and FYEKMQ. The CDR3 has 14 amino acids, counting the end cysteine and phenylalanine. Only the CDR3 portion is preserved as DNA: 42 bases, with reading frame beginning at the first base. The V and J segments used are TRBV13 and TRBJ2-5; the D gene is not confidently resolved. Material: naive CD8+ T cells from blood. This TCR was sampled from a human donor in good health. In nucleotide form, the sequence is TGTGCCAGCAGCTCTCGGAGTAGGCAAGAGACCCAGTACTTC. Its protein reads: CASSSRSRQETQYF.